The 5 T cell receptor beta chains below all came from one sample that was sequenced in a study of blood T cell repertoires in COVID-19. Method: immunoSEQ multiplex PCR; TCRdb's copy keeps in-frame clones and lacks some. Of hundreds of thousands of clones in the sample, around 88% were seen once. Sequencing was carried out using PBMCs or T cells enriched from blood (not recorded which). These receptor sequences come from a man aged 40-49 years who had recovered from COVID-19.

V gene TRBV27 combines with J gene TRBJ2-7; 8 positions match TRBD1. The CDR3 consists of 15 residues. Per germline, CDR1 MNHEY and CDR2 SMNVEV (reference sequence). Trimming took 5 bases from V and 4 from J; bases not matched to a gene: 10. The CDR3 region has the DNA TGTGCCAGCAGTCTTAAGACAGGGGTTATGTACGAGCAGTACTTC. The encoded protein is CASSLKTGVMYEQYF.

This chain uses TRBV15 with TRBJ2-3; TRBD2 aligns across 11 bases. Germline loops: CDR1 LNHNV, CDR2 YYDKDF (reference sequence). V shed 5 bases, J shed 2 bases, and the junction held 12 bases outside the gene matches. The CDR3 extends over 18 amino acids. The CDR3: CATSGTGTSGLTTDTQYF. As DNA, the CDR3 is TGTGCCACCAGCGGGACCGGGACTAGCGGACTAACCACAGATACGCAGTATTTT.

CDR3 coding DNA: TGTGCCAGCATATTGAACACTGAAGCTTTCTTT. Its protein is CASILNTEAFF. The rearrangement joins TRBV28 to TRBJ1-1; D is uncertain. Deletions cut 7 bases from V and 0 bases from J, with 3 bases between. CDR1 and CDR2 (germline): MDHEN, SYDVKM. This CDR3 region has 11 residues.

The V and J genes are TRBV19 and TRBJ1-3, with D possibly TRBD1 on 5 matching bases. Trimming left V 3 bases short and J 3 bases short, with 12 bases between. Germline V gives CDR1 LNHDA, CDR2 SQIVND (reference sequence). The CDR3 has 15 amino acids. The CDR3, as DNA: TGTGCCAGTAGTATTGACAGCTCCCTTGGAAACACCATATATTTT. Translating gives CASSIDSSLGNTIYF.

The chain couples TRBV10-3 to TRBJ2-5, with D possibly being TRBD1 (6 bases). The CDR3 contains 13 residues. Germline CDR1 ENHRY, CDR2 SYGVKD. Trimming removed 3 bases from V and 5 bases from J, with 10 bases in between. CDR3 residues: CAISEGQTETQYF. For the CDR3, the DNA is TGTGCCATCAGTGAAGGACAGACGGAGACCCAGTACTTC.